The 24 T cell receptor beta chains reported below all come from one sample, sequenced in a study of blood T cell repertoires in COVID-19. Sequenced by immunoSEQ multiplex PCR; TCRdb stores in-frame clones only, minus some. The data show roughly 220,000 clones, about 86% seen once. Sample: PBMCs or T cells enriched from blood (not recorded which). These receptors were taken from a woman aged 40 to 49 with acute COVID-19.

The genes are TRBV7-3 and TRBJ2-1; 11 nucleotides align to TRBD2. This CDR3 has 15 residues. The V and J ends lost 4 bases and 5 bases, in that order; junction bases with no gene match: 4. CDR1 and CDR2 from the germline V gene are SGHTA and FQGTGA. CDR3 in DNA: TGTGCCAGCAGCTCCTCGGGACTAGCGGACAATGAGCAGTTCTTC. Protein: CASSSSGLADNEQFF.

The CDR3 loop reads CASSVGLSYEQYF. The CDR3 coding sequence is TGTGCCAGCAGCGTGGGACTCTCCTACGAGCAGTACTTC. This chain connects TRBV9 to TRBJ2-7; D is perhaps TRBD2 (6 bases). The CDR3 spans 13 residues. CDR1 and CDR2 from the germline V gene are SGDLS and YYNGEE. Trimming shortened V by 2 bases and J by 0 bases, and 6 bases separated the two germline ends.

The chain carries TRBV3-1 (or the pseudogene TRBV3-2) and TRBJ1-5; weak D call: TRBD1 (5 bases). CDR3 length equals 16 residues. CDR1 is LGHDT and CDR2 is YNNKEL in the germline V gene (reference sequence). V lost 1 base and J 0 bases, leaving 10 bases between the germline ends. CDR3 bases: TGTGCCAGCAGCCAAGGGGGCGGGACTAGCAATCAGCCCCAGCATTTT. Amino acids: CASSQGGGTSNQPQHF.

This clone was counted a few times. The rearrangement links TRBV18 to TRBJ2-7; 8 bases are a match to TRBD2. The CDR3 sequence is 19 residues long. V trimming: 2 bases; J trimming: 0 bases; junction bases outside the gene matches: 15. From germline, CDR1 is KGHSH and CDR2 LQKENI. CDR3 in amino acids: CASSPETGVTSANSYEQYF. In nucleotides, the CDR3 is TGTGCCAGCTCACCAGAGACTGGCGTGACTAGCGCCAACTCCTACGAGCAGTACTTC.

The chain carries TRBV18 and TRBJ2-1; no firm D call. The CDR3 contains 16 residues. CDR1 and CDR2 from the germline V gene are KGHSH and LQKENI. V was trimmed by 0 bases and J by 6 bases, leaving 15 bases between them. As DNA, the CDR3 is TGTGCCAGCTCACCACCGGGCAGAAGTATATCCAATGAGCAGTTCTTC. Protein sequence: CASSPPGRSISNEQFF.

This clone was recorded a few times. This chain uses TRBV7-9 with TRBJ2-7, with TRBD1 matching 8 bases. The length of the CDR3 is 15 residues. CDR1 is SEHNR and CDR2 is FQNEAQ in the germline V gene (reference sequence). The junction had 7 bases not matched to a gene; V was cut back by 3 bases and J by 3 bases. As DNA, the CDR3 is TGTGCCAGCAGCTTTCAGGGGGCGATATACTACGAGCAGTACTTC. Amino acids: CASSFQGAIYYEQYF.

The rearrangement uses TRBV3-1 (or the pseudogene TRBV3-2) and TRBJ1-5; no clear D gene. Germline lookup yields CDR1 LGHDT and CDR2 YNNKEL (reference sequence). The V end was cut by 0 bases, the J end by 9 bases, with 15 bases between. The CDR3 has 15 amino acids. The DNA of the CDR3 is TGTGCCAGCAGCCAAGATAACGCCCCGGCTAGGCCCCAGCATTTT. Its translation is CASSQDNAPARPQHF.

The chain joins TRBV27 to TRBJ1-2; the match to TRBD1 covers 7 bases. Germline V gene lookup returns CDR1 MNHEY and CDR2 SMNVEV (reference sequence). The junction had 7 bases not matched to a gene; V was cut back by 6 bases and J by 6 bases. The CDR3 has 13 amino acids. Here the CDR3 reads CASSLGQANGYTF. CDR3 nucleotide sequence: TGTGCCAGCAGCCTCGGACAGGCTAATGGCTACACCTTC.

This rearrangement joins TRBV28 to TRBJ2-2; a possible D gene is TRBD2 (5 bases). Germline V lookup: CDR1 MDHEN, CDR2 SYDVKM. Between the trimmed V and J ends, which lost 7 bases and 4 bases, there was a span of 7 bases. The CDR3 loop spans 12 amino acids. CDR3 nucleotide sequence: TGTGCCAGCATAGCGCCCACCGGGGAGCTGTTTTTT. Its translation: CASIAPTGELFF.

DNA for the CDR3: TGTGCCAGCAGCTTATCCGGGACAGAGAACACTGAAGCTTTCTTT. This encodes CASSLSGTENTEAFF. The V gene is TRBV7-2, the J gene TRBJ1-1, with 7 bases aligning to TRBD1. From germline, CDR1 is SGHTA and CDR2 FQGNSA. The CDR3 totals 15 residues. Trimming at V came to 2 bases and at J to 1 base, leaving 4 bases not matched to a gene.

This chain's CDR3 is CASSKTSGTYEQYF. The CDR3 nucleotides read TGTGCCAGCAGCAAGACTAGCGGAACCTACGAGCAGTACTTC. This chain connects TRBV7-2 to TRBJ2-7, with 9 bases matching TRBD2. The CDR3 length is 14 residues. V lost 5 bases, J lost 2 bases, and 4 bases stayed unmatched. The germline V gene has CDR1 SGHTA and CDR2 FQGNSA.

The CDR3, as DNA: TGTGCCAGCTCACTGAGGAGCGGGAGGGCCCCAATTGAGCAGTTCTTC. Translated, it gives CASSLRSGRAPIEQFF. The genes are TRBV18 and TRBJ2-1; 10 bases are a match to TRBD2. With 4 bases clipped from V and 9 bases from J, the junction kept 12 bases outside the gene matches. The CDR3 is 16 residues long. Germline CDR1 reads KGHSH; CDR2 reads LQKENI.

This clone was seen a handful of times. V and J are TRBV7-2 and TRBJ2-2; perhaps TRBD1 as D (5 bases). Germline loops: CDR1 SGHTA, CDR2 FQGNSA. The germline V and J ends were trimmed by 5 bases and 1 base, with 11 bases remaining between them. This CDR3 region has 15 residues. The CDR3 DNA reads TGTGCCAGCAGCATCAGGGTACAGAACACCGGGGAGCTGTTTTTT. Translated, it gives CASSIRVQNTGELFF.

V and J are TRBV7-6 and TRBJ2-7; 13 bases match TRBD2. The CDR3 is 15 amino acids. Germline V gives CDR1 SGHVS, CDR2 FNYEAQ. V shed 5 bases and J 5 bases; nucleotides not matched to a gene: 6. CDR3 loop: CASSKLAGGPDEQYF. The CDR3 bases are TGTGCCAGCAGCAAACTAGCGGGAGGGCCTGACGAGCAGTACTTC.

The chain recombines TRBV24-1 with TRBJ1-2; TRBD1 is a possible D gene (5 bases). The length of the CDR3 is 16 residues. The V gene's germline CDR1 is KGHDR and CDR2 SFDVKD. Trimming removed 4 bases from V and 0 bases from J, with 14 bases in between. The CDR3 region is CATSDSRQTSNYGYTF. Written as DNA, the CDR3 is TGTGCCACCAGTGACTCACGACAGACTTCTAACTATGGCTACACCTTC.

The rearrangement links TRBV28 to TRBJ1-2; perhaps TRBD1 as D (5 bases). Trimming pared 7 bases from V and 3 bases from J, leaving 18 bases between. The CDR3 contains 15 residues. Germline V gives CDR1 MDHEN, CDR2 SYDVKM. CDR3 sequence (DNA): TGTGCCAGCACCCCATTGGTAGGGGAGGACTATGGCTACACCTTC. Encoded protein: CASTPLVGEDYGYTF.

The chain uses TRBV7-9 and TRBJ2-1; 8 bases are shared with TRBD2. The CDR3 runs to 17 residues. Germline V gene lookup returns CDR1 SEHNR and CDR2 FQNEAQ (reference sequence). V lost 2 bases, J lost 7 bases, and 13 bases stayed unmatched. This chain's CDR3 is CASSLLSGTRRRNEQFF. The CDR3 DNA sequence: TGTGCCAGCAGCTTACTCTCCGGGACTAGGAGGAGGAATGAGCAGTTCTTC.

The J gene is TRBJ2-7, the V gene TRBV29-1; possible D gene TRBD2, 6 bases. Germline V lookup: CDR1 SQVTM, CDR2 ANQGSEA. The V and J ends lost 4 bases and 0 bases respectively, with 16 bases between them. There are 15 residues in the CDR3. The CDR3 is CSVVAGTVSSYEQYF. The CDR3 nucleotides are TGCAGCGTTGTCGCCGGGACTGTCAGCTCCTACGAGCAGTACTTC.

This chain links TRBV28 with TRBJ2-2; TRBD2 aligns across 7 bases. This CDR3 region has 16 residues. J lost 7 bases, V lost 5 bases, and 13 bases had no gene match. Germline V gives CDR1 MDHEN, CDR2 SYDVKM. This CDR3 is CASSPQPRLAHGELFF. CDR3 DNA: TGTGCCAGCAGTCCGCAGCCCAGACTAGCCCACGGGGAGCTGTTTTTT.

This chain uses TRBV25-1 with TRBJ2-7, with D perhaps TRBD1 (6 bases). The CDR3 spans 15 residues. Trimming took off 4 bases at V and 3 bases at J, with 16 bases between the two ends. Germline CDR1 reads MGHDK; CDR2 reads SYGVNS. The CDR3 nucleotides are TGTGCCAGCAGTGGGGCCGGGACACCTCTCTACGAGCAGTACTTC. It codes for CASSGAGTPLYEQYF.

The V and J genes are TRBV27 and TRBJ2-2, with 9 bases matching TRBD1. Germline loops: CDR1 MNHEY, CDR2 SMNVEV (reference sequence). The CDR3 totals 16 residues. With V trimmed by 3 bases and J by 4 bases, 6 bases remained unmatched. DNA of the CDR3: TGTGCCAGCAGTTTGTTAGGGACAGGGCCCACCGGGGAGCTGTTTTTT. This sequence encodes CASSLLGTGPTGELFF.

This clone has more than one count but fewer than ten. The chain employs TRBV5-1 and TRBJ2-3, with a tentative D call TRBD1 (6 bases). V was clipped by 2 bases and J by 4 bases, with 14 bases between them. The CDR3 has 15 amino acids. CDR1 SGHRS and CDR2 YFSETQ come from the germline V gene. CDR3 region: CASSLQAGAADTQYF. In nucleotides, the CDR3 is TGCGCCAGCAGCTTACAAGCAGGGGCCGCAGATACGCAGTATTTT.

This clone occurred a few times. The V and J genes are TRBV2 and TRBJ2-7, with a weak D call TRBD2 (6 bases). This CDR3 has 15 residues. From germline, CDR1 is SNHLY and CDR2 FYNNEI. V lost 4 bases to trimming and J lost 3 bases, with 16 bases between them. CDR3 loop: CASSARAGLSYEQYF. The CDR3 nucleotides are TGTGCCAGCAGTGCCCGCGCGGGACTTAGCTACGAGCAGTACTTC. The whole variable domain, remainder taken from reference TRBV2 and TRBJ2-7, is EPEVTQTPSHQVTQMGQEVILRCVPISNHLYFYWYRQILGQKVEFLVSFYNNEISEKSEIFDDQFSVERPDGSNFTLKIRSTKLEDSAMYFCASSARAGLSYEQYFGPGTRLTVT.

In its sample, this clone was seen many times. The chain joins TRBV7-8 to TRBJ1-2; D is unresolved. Trimming shortened V by 3 bases and J by 1 base, and 15 bases separated the two germline ends. The CDR3 length is 16 residues. The germline V gene encodes CDR1 SGHVS and CDR2 FQNEAQ. Written as DNA, the CDR3 is TGTGCCAGCAGCTTCGGTGCTGAGGGATTTAACTATGGCTACACCTTC. This translates into CASSFGAEGFNYGYTF.